Sequencing of this T cell receptor (beta chain) was carried out in a study of blood T cell repertoires in COVID-19. Study summary: Samples representing acute and convalescent COVID-19 were sourced from the United States, Italy and Spain. PBMCs, B-cell-depleted T cells, or T cells provided the cDNA or gDNA that made up the material.

The CDR3 length is 13 residues. Trimming left V 6 bases short and J 5 bases short, with 11 bases between. Germline assignment: CDR1 SNHLY and CDR2 FYNNEI. Original processing notes: Using reference gene primer amplification, nucleated cell counts were estimated. The table came from immunoSEQ multiplex PCR; TCRdb's copy has only in-frame clones and leaves some out. The DNA was the basis for D and trimming; V, J and clone size are from that table. The profile shows about 59,000 clones, about 90% of them singletons. J is TRBJ2-1 and V is TRBV2; TRBD2 might be the D (5 bases). The specimen sequenced was peripheral blood. This TCR derives from a man at least 80 years old in a cohort sampled during active COVID-19. Here the CDR3 reads CASSAGLNNEQFF. Written as DNA, the CDR3 is TGTGCCAGCAGCGCCGGACTTAACAATGAGCAGTTCTTC.